This T cell receptor beta chain was recovered during a study of blood T cell repertoires in COVID-19. The method was immunoSEQ multiplex PCR; TCRdb's version includes in-frame clones alone and lacks a portion of them. The sample consists of roughly 260,000 clones, approximately 86% of them appearing once. Sequencing was done on a sample of PBMCs or T cells enriched from blood (not recorded which). The clonotype originates from a young woman who had recovered from COVID-19.

The CDR3 protein is CASSPPGQLYNEQFF. The DNA for the CDR3 is TGTGCCAGCAGTCCCCCGGGACAACTCTACAATGAGCAGTTCTTC. The V gene is TRBV27, the J gene TRBJ2-1; possible D gene TRBD1, 6 bases. CDR3 size: 15 residues. The V and J ends lost 5 bases and 3 bases respectively, with 14 bases between them. Germline V lookup: CDR1 MNHEY, CDR2 SMNVEV (reference sequence).